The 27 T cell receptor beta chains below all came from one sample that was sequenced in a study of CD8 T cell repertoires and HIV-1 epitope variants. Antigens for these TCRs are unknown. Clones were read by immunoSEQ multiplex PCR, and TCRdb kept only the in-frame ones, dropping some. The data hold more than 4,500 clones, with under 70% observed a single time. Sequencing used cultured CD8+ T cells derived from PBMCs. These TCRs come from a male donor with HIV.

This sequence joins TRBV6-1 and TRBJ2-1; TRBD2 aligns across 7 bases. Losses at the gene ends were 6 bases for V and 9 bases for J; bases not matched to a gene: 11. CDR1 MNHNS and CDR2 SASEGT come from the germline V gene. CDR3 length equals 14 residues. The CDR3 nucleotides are TGTGCCAGCAGGCCTAGCGGCGGTTTGGGTGAGCAGTTCTTC. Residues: CASRPSGGLGEQFF.

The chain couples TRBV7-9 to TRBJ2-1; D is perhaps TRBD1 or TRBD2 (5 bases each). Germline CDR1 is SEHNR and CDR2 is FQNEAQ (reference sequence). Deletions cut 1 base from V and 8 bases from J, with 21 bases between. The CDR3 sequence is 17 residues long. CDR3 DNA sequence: TGTGCCAGCAGCTTAGGGGATCCGGGACCCCCTCCGTATGAGCAGTTCTTC. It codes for CASSLGDPGPPPYEQFF.

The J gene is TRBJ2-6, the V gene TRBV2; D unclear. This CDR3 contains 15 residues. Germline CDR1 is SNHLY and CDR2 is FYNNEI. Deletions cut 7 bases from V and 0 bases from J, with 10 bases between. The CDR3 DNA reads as TGTGCCAGCACCCCCTTCGACTCTGGGGCCAACGTCCTGACTTTC. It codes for CASTPFDSGANVLTF.

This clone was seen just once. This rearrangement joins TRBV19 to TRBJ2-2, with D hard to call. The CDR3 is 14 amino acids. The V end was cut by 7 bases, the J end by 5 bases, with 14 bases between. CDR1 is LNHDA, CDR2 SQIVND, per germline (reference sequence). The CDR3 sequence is CASTRETRTGELFF. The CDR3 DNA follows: TGTGCCAGTACTAGGGAAACCCGGACCGGGGAGCTGTTTTTT.

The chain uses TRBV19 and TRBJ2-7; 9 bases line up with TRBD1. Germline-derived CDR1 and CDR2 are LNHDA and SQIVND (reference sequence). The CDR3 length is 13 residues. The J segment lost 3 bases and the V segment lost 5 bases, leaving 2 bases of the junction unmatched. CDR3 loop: CASSRQGGYEQYF. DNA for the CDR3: TGTGCCAGTAGTCGACAGGGGGGCTACGAGCAGTACTTC.

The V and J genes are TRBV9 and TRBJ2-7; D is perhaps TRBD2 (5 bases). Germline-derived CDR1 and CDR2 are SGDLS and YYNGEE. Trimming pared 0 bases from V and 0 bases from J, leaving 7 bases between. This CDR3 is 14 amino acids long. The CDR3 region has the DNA TGTGCCAGCAGCGTAGAAGGGAGCTCCTACGAGCAGTACTTC. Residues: CASSVEGSSYEQYF.

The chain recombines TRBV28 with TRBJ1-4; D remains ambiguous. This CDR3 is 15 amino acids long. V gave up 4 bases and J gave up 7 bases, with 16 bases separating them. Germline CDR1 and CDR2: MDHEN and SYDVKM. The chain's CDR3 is CASSSTSQGREKLFF. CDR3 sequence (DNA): TGTGCCAGCAGTTCAACATCTCAAGGACGTGAAAAACTGTTTTTT.

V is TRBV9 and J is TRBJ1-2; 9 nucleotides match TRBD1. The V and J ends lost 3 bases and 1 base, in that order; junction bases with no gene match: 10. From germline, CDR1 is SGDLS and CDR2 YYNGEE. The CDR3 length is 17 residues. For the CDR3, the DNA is TGTGCCAGCAGCGCACCGGGACAGGGCACTTTTAACTATGGCTACACCTTC. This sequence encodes CASSAPGQGTFNYGYTF.

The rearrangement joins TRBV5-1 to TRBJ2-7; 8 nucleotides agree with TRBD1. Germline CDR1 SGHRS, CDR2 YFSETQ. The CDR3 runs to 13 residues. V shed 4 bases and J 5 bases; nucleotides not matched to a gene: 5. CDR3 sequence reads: CASSRGTGNEQYF. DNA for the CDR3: TGCGCCAGCAGCAGAGGGACAGGAAACGAGCAGTACTTC.

The CDR3 protein is CSVLPVNTGELFF. The DNA of the CDR3 is TGCAGCGTTCTACCGGTTAACACCGGGGAGCTGTTTTTT. V and J are TRBV29-1 and TRBJ2-2; D uncertain. Germline V gene data show CDR1 as SQVTM and CDR2 as ANQGSEA. V lost 5 bases and J lost 2, with 9 bases in between. This CDR3 spans 13 amino acids.

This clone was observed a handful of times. The CDR3 loop reads CAMRQGAKQYF. The CDR3 DNA reads TGTGCCATGCGACAGGGGGCGAAGCAGTACTTC. The chain uses TRBV2 and TRBJ2-7; 10 bases match TRBD1. Germline V gene data show CDR1 as SNHLY and CDR2 as FYNNEI. Trimming took 10 bases from V and 8 from J; bases not matched to a gene: 5. CDR3 size: 11 residues.

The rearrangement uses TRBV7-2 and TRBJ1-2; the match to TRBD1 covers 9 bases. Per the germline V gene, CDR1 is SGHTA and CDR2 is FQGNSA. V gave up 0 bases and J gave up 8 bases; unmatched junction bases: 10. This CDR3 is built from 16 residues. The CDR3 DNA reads TGTGCCAGCAGCTTAGCGCCCCGGACAGGGGCGCAGGGCTACACCTTC. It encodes CASSLAPRTGAQGYTF. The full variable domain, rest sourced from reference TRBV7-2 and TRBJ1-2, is GAGVSQSPSNKVTEKGKDVELRCDPISGHTALYWYRQSLGQGLEFLIYFQGNSAPDKSGLPSDRFSAERTGGSVSTLTIQRTQQEDSAVYLCASSLAPRTGAQGYTFGSGTRLTVV.

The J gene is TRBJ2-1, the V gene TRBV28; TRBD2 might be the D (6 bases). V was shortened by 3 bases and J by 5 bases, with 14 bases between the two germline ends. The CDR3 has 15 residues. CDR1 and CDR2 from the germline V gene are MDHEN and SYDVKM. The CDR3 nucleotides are TGTGCCAGCAGTTTGGGGGAGGCCCAAAACAATGAGCAGTTCTTC. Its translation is CASSLGEAQNNEQFF.

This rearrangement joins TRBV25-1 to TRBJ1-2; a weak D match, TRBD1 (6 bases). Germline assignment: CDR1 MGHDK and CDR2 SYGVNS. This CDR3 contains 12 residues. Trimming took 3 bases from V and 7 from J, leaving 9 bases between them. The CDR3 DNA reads TGTGCCAGCAGTGAGGGGGCGCTTGGCTACACCTTC. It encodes CASSEGALGYTF.

The CDR3 coding sequence is TGCGCCAGCAGGGAAGCCGGGACCAGTAGCTCCTACGAGCAGTACTTC. Its protein is CASREAGTSSSYEQYF. The genes are TRBV5-1 and TRBJ2-7, with D possibly called TRBD1 or TRBD2 (5 bases each). Germline V gene sequence: CDR1 SGHRS, CDR2 YFSETQ. The ends were cut back, 5 bases at V and 0 bases at J, with 18 bases in the middle. This CDR3 has 16 residues.

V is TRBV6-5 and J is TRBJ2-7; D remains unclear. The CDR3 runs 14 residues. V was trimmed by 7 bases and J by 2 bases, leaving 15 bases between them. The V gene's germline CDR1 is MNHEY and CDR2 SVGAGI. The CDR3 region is CASKKPDPTYEQYF. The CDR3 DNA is TGTGCCAGCAAAAAGCCTGACCCAACCTACGAGCAGTACTTC.

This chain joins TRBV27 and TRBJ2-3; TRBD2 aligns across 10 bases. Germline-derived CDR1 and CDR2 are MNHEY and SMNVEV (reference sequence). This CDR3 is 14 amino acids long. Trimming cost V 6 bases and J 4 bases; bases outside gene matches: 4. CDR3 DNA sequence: TGTGCCAGCAGCCTCAGCGGGGGGGCAGATACGCAGTATTTT. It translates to CASSLSGGADTQYF.

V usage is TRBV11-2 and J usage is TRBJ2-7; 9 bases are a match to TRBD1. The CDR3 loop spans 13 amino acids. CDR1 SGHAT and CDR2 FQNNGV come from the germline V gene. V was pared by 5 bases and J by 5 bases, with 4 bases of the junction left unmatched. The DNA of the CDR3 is TGTGCCAGCAGCCTGAGGACAGGGGACGAGCAGTACTTC. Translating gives CASSLRTGDEQYF.

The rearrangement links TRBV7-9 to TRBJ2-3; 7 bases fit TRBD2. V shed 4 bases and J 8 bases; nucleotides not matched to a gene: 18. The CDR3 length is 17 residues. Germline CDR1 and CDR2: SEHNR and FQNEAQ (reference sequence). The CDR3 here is CASSSKLAWKGGGTQYF. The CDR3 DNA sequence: TGTGCCAGCAGCTCAAAACTAGCGTGGAAAGGCGGTGGTACGCAGTATTTT.

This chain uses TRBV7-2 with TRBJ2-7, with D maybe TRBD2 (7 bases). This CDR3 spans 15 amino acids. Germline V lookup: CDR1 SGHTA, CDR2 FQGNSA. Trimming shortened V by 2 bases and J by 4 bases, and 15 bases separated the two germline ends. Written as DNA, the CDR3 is TGTGCCAGCAGCTTACATTGGGGGGGCAGTTACGAGCAGTACTTC. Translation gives CASSLHWGGSYEQYF.

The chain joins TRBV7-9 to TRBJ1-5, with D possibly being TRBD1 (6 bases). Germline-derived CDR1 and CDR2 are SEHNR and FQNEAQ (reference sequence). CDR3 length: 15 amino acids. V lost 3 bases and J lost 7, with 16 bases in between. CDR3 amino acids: CASSLDGGRDQPQHF. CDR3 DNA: TGTGCCAGCAGCTTGGATGGGGGCCGAGACCAGCCCCAGCATTTT.

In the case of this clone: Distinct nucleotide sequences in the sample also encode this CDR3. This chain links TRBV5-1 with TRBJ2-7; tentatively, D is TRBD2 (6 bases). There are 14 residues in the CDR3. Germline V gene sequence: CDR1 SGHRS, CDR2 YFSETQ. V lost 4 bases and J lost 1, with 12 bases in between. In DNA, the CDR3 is TGCGCCAGCAGCCTGGTCGGGGGTTCCTACGAGCAGTACTTC. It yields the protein CASSLVGGSYEQYF.

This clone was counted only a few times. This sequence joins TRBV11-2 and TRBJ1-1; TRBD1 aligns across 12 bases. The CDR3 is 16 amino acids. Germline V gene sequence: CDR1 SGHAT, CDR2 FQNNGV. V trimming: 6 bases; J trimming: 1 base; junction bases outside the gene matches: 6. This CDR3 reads CASSPGTGGPNTEAFF. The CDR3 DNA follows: TGTGCCAGCAGTCCCGGGACAGGGGGCCCGAACACTGAAGCTTTCTTT.

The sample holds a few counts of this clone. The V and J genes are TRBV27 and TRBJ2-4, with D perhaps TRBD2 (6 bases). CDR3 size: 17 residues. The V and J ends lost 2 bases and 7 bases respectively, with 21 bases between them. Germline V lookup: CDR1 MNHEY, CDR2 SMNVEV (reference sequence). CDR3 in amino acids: CASSLLTTGRDSNIQYF. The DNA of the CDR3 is TGTGCCAGCAGTTTACTCACCACCGGACGGGACTCGAACATTCAGTACTTC.

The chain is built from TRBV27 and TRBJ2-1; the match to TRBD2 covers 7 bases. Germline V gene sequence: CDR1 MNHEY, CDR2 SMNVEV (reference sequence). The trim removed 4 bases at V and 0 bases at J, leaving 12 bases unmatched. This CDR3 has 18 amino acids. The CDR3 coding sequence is TGTGCCAGCAGTTCCTCGGGGGGATTCTGGAGCTCCTACAATGAGCAGTTCTTC. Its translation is CASSSSGGFWSSYNEQFF.

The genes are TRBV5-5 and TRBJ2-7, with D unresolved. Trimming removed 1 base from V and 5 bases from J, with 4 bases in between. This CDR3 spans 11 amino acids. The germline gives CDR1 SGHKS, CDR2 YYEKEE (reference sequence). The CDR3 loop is CASSLIDEQYF. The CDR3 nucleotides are TGTGCCAGCAGCTTGATAGACGAGCAGTACTTC.

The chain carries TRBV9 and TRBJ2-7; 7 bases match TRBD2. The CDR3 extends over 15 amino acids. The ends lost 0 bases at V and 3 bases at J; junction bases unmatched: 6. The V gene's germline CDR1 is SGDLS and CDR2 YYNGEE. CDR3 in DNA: TGTGCCAGCAGCGTAGATCTAGCGGCGAACTACGAGCAGTACTTC. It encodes CASSVDLAANYEQYF.